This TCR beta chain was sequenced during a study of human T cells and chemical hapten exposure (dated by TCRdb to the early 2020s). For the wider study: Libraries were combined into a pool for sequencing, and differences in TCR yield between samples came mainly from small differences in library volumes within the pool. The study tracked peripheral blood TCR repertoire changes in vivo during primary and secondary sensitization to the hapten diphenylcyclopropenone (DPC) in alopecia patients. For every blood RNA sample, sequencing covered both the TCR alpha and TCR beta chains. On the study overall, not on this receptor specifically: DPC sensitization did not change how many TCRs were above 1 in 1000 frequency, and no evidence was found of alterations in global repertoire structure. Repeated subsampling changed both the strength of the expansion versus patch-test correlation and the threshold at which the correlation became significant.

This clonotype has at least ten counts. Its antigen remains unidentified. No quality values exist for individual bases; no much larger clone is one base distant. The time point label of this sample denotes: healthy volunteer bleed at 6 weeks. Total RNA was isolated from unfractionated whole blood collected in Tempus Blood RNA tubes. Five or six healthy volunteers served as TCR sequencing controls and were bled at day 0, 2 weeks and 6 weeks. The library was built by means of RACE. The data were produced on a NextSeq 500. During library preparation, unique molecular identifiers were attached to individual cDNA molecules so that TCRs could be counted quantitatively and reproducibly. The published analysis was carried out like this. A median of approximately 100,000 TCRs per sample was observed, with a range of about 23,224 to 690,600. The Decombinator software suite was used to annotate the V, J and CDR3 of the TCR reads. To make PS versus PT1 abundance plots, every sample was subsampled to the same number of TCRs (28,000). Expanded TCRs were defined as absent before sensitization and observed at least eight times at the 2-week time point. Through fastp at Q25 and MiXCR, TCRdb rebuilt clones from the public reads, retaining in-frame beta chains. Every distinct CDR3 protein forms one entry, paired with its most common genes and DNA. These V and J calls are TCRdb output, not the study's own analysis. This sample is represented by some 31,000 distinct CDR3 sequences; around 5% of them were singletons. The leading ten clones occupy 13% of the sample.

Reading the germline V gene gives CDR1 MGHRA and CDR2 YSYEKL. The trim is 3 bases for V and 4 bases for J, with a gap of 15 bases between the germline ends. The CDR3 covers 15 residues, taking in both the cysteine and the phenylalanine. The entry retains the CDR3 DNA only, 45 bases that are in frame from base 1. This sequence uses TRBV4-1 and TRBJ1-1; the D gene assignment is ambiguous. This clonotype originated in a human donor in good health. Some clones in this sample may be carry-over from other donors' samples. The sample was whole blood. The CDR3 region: CASSHRRTRGTEAFF. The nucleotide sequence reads TGCGCCAGCAGCCATAGACGGACGCGGGGCACTGAAGCTTTCTTT.